This TCR beta chain was profiled in a study of identical twins. Germline lookup yields CDR1 SNHLY and CDR2 FYNNEI. V was clipped by 4 bases and J by 2 bases; unmatched bases: 1. The CDR3 is 14 amino acids. Whole-study results and caveats: In beta out-of-frame sequences, the excess sharing between twins was weaker.

Template switching supplied a universal primer site; unique molecular identifiers were carried on the cDNA. Each CDR3 protein is one row after TCRdb ran MiXCR on the 5' RACE reads. Altogether 1,800,000 or so distinct CDR3 sequences are present, less than 35% being singletons, with the ten largest covering about 0.25%. This clonotype appeared many times. Its antigen remains unknown. The J gene is TRBJ1-5, the V gene TRBV2, with 8 nucleotides matching TRBD1. Sequenced material: cord blood. The sequence derives from a newborn girl in good health. The CDR3 here is CASSVQGGNQPQHF. CDR3 coding DNA: TGTGCCAGCAGTGTACAGGGGGGCAATCAGCCCCAGCATTTT.